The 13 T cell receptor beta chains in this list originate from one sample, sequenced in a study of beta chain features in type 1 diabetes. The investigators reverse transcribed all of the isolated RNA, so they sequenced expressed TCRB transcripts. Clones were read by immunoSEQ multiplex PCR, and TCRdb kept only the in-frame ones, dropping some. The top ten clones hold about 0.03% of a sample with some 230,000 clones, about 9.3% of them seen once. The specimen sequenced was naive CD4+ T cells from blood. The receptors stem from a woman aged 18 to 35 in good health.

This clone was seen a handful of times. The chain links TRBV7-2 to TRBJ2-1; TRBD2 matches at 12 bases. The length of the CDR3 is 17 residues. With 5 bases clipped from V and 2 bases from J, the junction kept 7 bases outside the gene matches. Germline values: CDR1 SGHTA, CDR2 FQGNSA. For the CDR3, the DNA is TGTGCCAGCAGCGGGCGACTAGCGGGAGACCCCTACAATGAGCAGTTCTTC. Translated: CASSGRLAGDPYNEQFF.

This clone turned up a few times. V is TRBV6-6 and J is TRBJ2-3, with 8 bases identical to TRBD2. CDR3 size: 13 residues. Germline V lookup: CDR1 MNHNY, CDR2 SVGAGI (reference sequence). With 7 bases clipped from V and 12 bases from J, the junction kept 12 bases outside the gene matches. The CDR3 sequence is CASTRTSQASQYF. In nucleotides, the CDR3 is TGTGCCAGCACCCGGACTAGCCAAGCCTCACAGTATTTT.

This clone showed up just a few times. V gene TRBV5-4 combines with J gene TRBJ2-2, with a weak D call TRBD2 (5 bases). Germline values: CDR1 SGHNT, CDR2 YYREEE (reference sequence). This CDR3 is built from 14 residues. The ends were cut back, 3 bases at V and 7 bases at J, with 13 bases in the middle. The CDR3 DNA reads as TGTGCCAGCAGCTCGCCGGGAACCGGCGGGGAGCTGTTTTTT. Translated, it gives CASSSPGTGGELFF.

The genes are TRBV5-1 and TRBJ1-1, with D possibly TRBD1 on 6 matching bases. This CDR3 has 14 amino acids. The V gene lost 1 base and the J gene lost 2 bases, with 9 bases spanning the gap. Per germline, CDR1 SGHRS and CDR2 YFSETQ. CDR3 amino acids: CASSLSGDNTEAFF. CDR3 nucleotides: TGCGCCAGCAGCTTGTCAGGGGACAACACTGAAGCTTTCTTT.

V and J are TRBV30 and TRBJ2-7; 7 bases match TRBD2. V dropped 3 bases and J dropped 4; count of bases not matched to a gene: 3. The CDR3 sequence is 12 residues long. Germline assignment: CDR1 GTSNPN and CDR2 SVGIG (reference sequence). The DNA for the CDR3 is TGTGCCTGGAGGGGGGAGGGGTACGAGCAGTACTTC. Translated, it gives CAWRGEGYEQYF. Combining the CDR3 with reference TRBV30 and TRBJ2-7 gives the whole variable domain SQTIHQWPATLVQPVGSPLSLECTVEGTSNPNLYWYRQAAGRGLQLLFYSVGIGQISSEVPQNLSASRPQDRQFILSSKKLLLSDSGFYLCAWRGEGYEQYFGPGTRLTVT.

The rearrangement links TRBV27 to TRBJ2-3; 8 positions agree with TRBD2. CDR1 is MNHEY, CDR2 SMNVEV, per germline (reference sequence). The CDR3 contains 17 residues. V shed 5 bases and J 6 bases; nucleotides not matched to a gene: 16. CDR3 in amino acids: CASSGFIGTRFVDTQYF. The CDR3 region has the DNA TGTGCCAGCAGTGGGTTCATCGGGACTAGATTTGTGGATACGCAGTATTTT.

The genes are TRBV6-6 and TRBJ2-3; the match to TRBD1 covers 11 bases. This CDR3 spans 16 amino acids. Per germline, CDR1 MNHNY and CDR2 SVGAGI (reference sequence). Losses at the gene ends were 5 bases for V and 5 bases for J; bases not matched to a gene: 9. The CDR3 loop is CASSATGQGVQDTQYF. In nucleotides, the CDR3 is TGTGCCAGCAGTGCAACGGGACAGGGGGTTCAAGATACGCAGTATTTT.

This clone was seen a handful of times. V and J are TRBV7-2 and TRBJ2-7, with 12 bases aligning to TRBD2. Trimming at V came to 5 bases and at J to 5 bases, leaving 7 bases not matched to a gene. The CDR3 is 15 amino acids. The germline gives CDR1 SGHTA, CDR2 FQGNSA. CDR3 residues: CASSPRLAGENEQYF. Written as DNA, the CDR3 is TGTGCCAGCAGCCCACGACTAGCGGGAGAGAACGAGCAGTACTTC.

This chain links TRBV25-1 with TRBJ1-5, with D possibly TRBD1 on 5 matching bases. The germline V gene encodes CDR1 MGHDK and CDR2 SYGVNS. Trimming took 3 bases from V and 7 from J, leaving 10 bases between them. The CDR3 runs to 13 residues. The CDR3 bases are TGTGCCAGCAGTGACGGGAGGGACCAGCCCCAGCATTTT. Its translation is CASSDGRDQPQHF.

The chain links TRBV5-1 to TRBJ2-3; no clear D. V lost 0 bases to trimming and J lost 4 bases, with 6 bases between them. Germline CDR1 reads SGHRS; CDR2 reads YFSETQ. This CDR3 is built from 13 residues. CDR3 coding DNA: TGCGCCAGCAGCTTGGCCCTCCCAGATACGCAGTATTTT. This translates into CASSLALPDTQYF.

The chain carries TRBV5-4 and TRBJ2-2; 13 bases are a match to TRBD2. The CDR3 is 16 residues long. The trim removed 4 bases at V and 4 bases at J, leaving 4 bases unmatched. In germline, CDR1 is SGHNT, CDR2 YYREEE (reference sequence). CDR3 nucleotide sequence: TGTGCCAGCAGCCGTACTAGCGGGAGGGCCACCGGGGAGCTGTTTTTT. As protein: CASSRTSGRATGELFF.

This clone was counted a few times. The CDR3, as DNA: TGTGCCAGCTCACCACTTCGTAACACAGATACGCAGTATTTT. It is translated as CASSPLRNTDTQYF. The chain has TRBV18 and TRBJ2-3; D remains ambiguous. The CDR3 length is 14 residues. The V end lost 1 base, the J end lost 2 bases, and 7 bases lay between the germline ends. The V gene's germline CDR1 is KGHSH and CDR2 LQKENI.

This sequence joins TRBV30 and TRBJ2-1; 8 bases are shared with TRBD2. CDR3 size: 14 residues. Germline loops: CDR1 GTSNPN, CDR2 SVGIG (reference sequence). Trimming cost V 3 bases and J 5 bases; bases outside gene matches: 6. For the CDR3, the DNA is TGTGCCTGGAGCGTGGCGGGAGGCCACAATGAGCAGTTCTTC. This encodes CAWSVAGGHNEQFF.